This T cell receptor beta chain is drawn from a study of blood T cell repertoires in COVID-19. The V gene lost 2 bases and the J gene lost 6 bases, with 9 bases spanning the gap. CDR3 size: 14 residues. Per germline, CDR1 SGDLS and CDR2 YYNGEE. Authors' analysis steps: Scientists estimated how many nucleated cells there were by amplifying reference gene primers. Using immunoSEQ multiplex PCR, the repertoire was profiled, and TCRdb retains in-frame clones only, with some absent. The DNA gave D and trimming, while V, J and clone size come from that table. The sample shows 60,000 to 75,000 clones, approximately 86% of them seen only once.

The specimen was peripheral blood. The chain uses TRBV9 and TRBJ2-6; D is ambiguous. The receptor's source is a man between 65 and 85 years old with active COVID-19. CDR3 sequence: CASSVAPSANVLTF. DNA for the CDR3: TGTGCCAGCAGCGTGGCACCGTCGGCCAACGTCCTGACTTTC.